Sequencing of this T cell receptor beta chain was carried out in a study of cytomegalovirus exposure and HLA in healthy donors (dated by TCRdb to about 2017). Regarding the study in general: In an earlier analysis of 450 to 750 of the donors, 276 Gb of sequence data and some 100 million unique TCR beta sequences from roughly 190 million T cells were reported. Among around 400 genotyped donors of the cohort, an average of around 250,000 unique TCR beta nucleotide sequences was sequenced per donor, of which roughly 17% were non-productive. A few DR-DQ haplotypes were treated as single units for association and clustering because of strong linkage in the cohort. The T cell repertoires of some 670 subjects were profiled by immunosequencing and related to cytomegalovirus serostatus. Alongside the repertoire data, information on donor age, sex, ethnicity and CMV serostatus was compiled. To study patterns of TCR occurrence, a later analysis re-analyzed previously published TCR beta repertoires from hundreds of donors and added high-resolution HLA genotyping. Both class I and class II loci were covered by HLA typing, at four-digit resolution. All discovery cohort repertoires had been generated using a single sequencing platform. About 280 gigabases of sequencing data and roughly 81 million unique TCR sequences made up an early release that covered 500 to 700 HLA-typed donors. Typing coverage varied by locus: about 620-630 donors for A, B, C, DRB1 and DQB1; more than 500 for DQA1; approximately 570 for DPA1; fewer than 480 for DPB1. In an earlier analysis of several hundred of the donors, high-throughput TCR beta sequencing was used to judge whether each TCR beta V gene segment behaved as functional or pseudogenic. In the later analysis, no new phenotypic data were used to find candidate immune exposures; instead, reliance was placed on TCR beta sequences and their occurrence across donors. High-throughput TCR immunosequencing, statistical association of individual TCRs with disease status, and machine learning were combined to predict cytomegalovirus infection status. A later genetic analysis used genome-wide SNP genotypes for about 55% of the 666 donors, treating that subset as a discovery cohort. The study aimed to test whether signatures of past pathogen exposure could be identified by cataloging public T cell receptors. Besides the first cohort of about 730 subjects, a separate validation cohort made up of 120 different subjects was used. Of the roughly 390 genotyped donors, 70% to 90% were placed in the genetic ancestry cluster associated with self-reported Caucasian donors. Overall study outcomes, separate from this receptor: Immune exposure information for the cohort was limited to CMV serostatus. In an earlier analysis of approximately 600 of the donors, most TCR beta V segments were observed in productive rearrangements about 87% or about 30% of the time, broadly matching IMGT annotations. Because HLA typing was missing for some donors at each locus, association tests included only the typed subset. Across donors, most TCR sequences were observed very rarely, whereas some public TCRs were present in many individuals. Only TCR beta chains were sequenced in this cohort, and the absence of alpha or paired-chain data limited detectable features. In a later analysis, around 17,000 TCR beta sequences were associated with specific HLA alleles at a false discovery rate of 0.05. Correlated functional status among segregating V segments might reflect linkage disequilibrium, but an unknown experimental factor could not be ruled out. In a later analysis, the rate of TCR association differed among HLA loci, with DRB1 alleles having the most associated TCRs and HLA-C alleles having the fewest. The 87-base-pair reads could not distinguish some IMGT-functional V segments, including TRBV6-2 and TRBV6-3, so those segments were excluded. A later genetic analysis reported fewer N-insertions in productive TCRs among donors in an Asian-associated ancestry cluster than the roughly 620-donor mean. A later analysis found that HLA-associated TCR beta chains were more clonally expanded and had lower generation probabilities than equally common non-associated chains. A few of the identified cytomegalovirus-associated TCR beta chains were confirmed in vitro to be specific for cytomegalovirus antigens. In a later analysis, most CMV-associated TCR beta chains were found to appear HLA-restricted, with HLA associations seemingly driven largely by CMV exposure. The authors suggested that the approach could potentially be extended to other disease states and immunological phenotypes. Strong co-occurrence of HLA alleles, especially DR and DQ, made assigning TCR associations to individual alleles difficult. The study listed 150 to 200 TCR beta chains as associated with cytomegalovirus. The sequencing pipeline was judged likely to have produced a cluster of highly shared sequence variants as a technical artifact. V-gene and J-gene trimming of TCR beta chains was associated with a missense DCLRE1C variant in a later genetic analysis, and the association was replicated in an independent cohort. In both the original and validation cohorts, the classifier was reported to diagnose cytomegalovirus status with high specificity and sensitivity. Sequencing depth was assumed to be roughly uniform across donors in the presence/absence analyses, though that assumption may not hold. Because counts were too low, seventeen rarely observed V segments, including chromosome 9 orphons, were excluded from the earlier analysis of 587 of the donors. Several of the top co-occurrence clusters appeared to be linked to parvovirus B19, influenza, CMV and Epstein-Barr virus, according to a later analysis. A further reported finding was that TCR beta sequences accurately predicted the HLA-A and HLA-B alleles for most subjects in the first cohort.

This clone is considered medium-sized (0.01 to 0.1%). What this receptor recognizes is not known. No much larger clone exists at a distance of one base, and base qualities are not known. The CDR3 starts with the cysteine, ends with the phenylalanine, and has 14 residues. Only CDR3 DNA remains: 42 bases, in frame from the first base. Based on the germline V gene, the CDR1 and CDR2 sequences are SNHLY and FYNNEI. Germline trimming: 5 bases from V, 7 bases from J; junction bases outside gene matches: 4. The cohort comprised more than 550 healthy bone marrow donors. All cohort members were sampled while nominally healthy, although unrecorded immune exposures were likely present. The donor was CMV seropositive and was included in the group of 250 to 300 seropositive cohort members. Each donor provided a peripheral blood sample, and peripheral blood mononuclear cells were used for TCR beta sequencing. Genomic DNA was extracted from the blood cell samples with the Qiagen DNeasy Blood Extraction Kit.

Library method: the immunoSEQ multiplex PCR assay. For the multiplex PCR, a mixture combining 60 forward primers for TCR Vbeta segments and 13 reverse primers for TCR Jbeta segments was used. Amplification of the CDR3 region of rearranged TCR beta genes was performed with a multiplex PCR assay on genomic DNA. The amplified TCR beta libraries were sequenced on the Illumina HiSeq System as 87-base-pair reads. The paper's processing steps were these. In a later analysis, around 80 million unique TCR beta chains were counted across the 690 or so repertoires, and roughly 11 million of these chains were shared by at least two donors. Raw reads were error-corrected and collapsed into unique sequences by a nearest-neighbor algorithm in which closely related sequences were merged to remove PCR and sequencing errors. To assign V, D and J gene segments, CDR3 sequences were aligned to IMGT reference sequences. For a sequence to be retained, a match of at least six nucleotides was required to both a V gene segment and a J gene segment. Rearrangements were classified as productive when the CDR3 lacked stop codons and remained in frame with V and J, and all other rearrangements were classified as non-productive. CDR3 was defined according to IMGT convention as the region running from the second conserved V-encoded cysteine to the conserved J-encoded phenylalanine. Sequences without an unambiguous match to a single V gene segment were excluded from the earlier analysis of about 600 of the donors. In an earlier analysis of about 590 of the donors, a V segment was called functional when productive rearrangements were above 56.7%, and segregating when the standard deviation between donors exceeded 5%. A statistical classification framework was built to diagnose cytomegalovirus status from the catalog of TCR beta chain sequences. In a later analysis, TCR nucleotide sequences were compared against IMGT/GENE-DB human TR gene sequences so that V and J genes could be assigned. A later analysis assigned CDR3 sequences and most-parsimonious VDJ recombination scenarios with the TCRdist pipeline. In a later analysis, every TCR beta chain was defined by the combination of its CDR3 amino acid sequence and its V-gene family, and reads without a unique V-gene family were dropped. To address suspected cross-contamination and a sequencing artifact, a later analysis removed approximately 600 highly shared, low-generation-probability nucleotide sequences. For each public chain, a later analysis derived a clonal expansion index from normalized ranks of inferred template counts within each repertoire. In a later analysis, generation probabilities were computed with a VDJ recombination model fitted to out-of-frame rearrangements, and the resulting probabilities were checked against IGoR. In a later analysis, hypergeometric tests were used to score TCR-TCR, TCR-HLA and TCR-CMV co-occurrence, with a repertoire-size bias correction applied to TCR pairs. In a later analysis, false discovery rates were estimated by permuting HLA or CMV assignments 20 times. In a later analysis, co-occurring TCRs were grouped using DBSCAN, and TCRdist sequence similarity was added for clustering within HLA-allele-positive subsets. Repertoires with fewer than 30,000 or more than 120,000 public chains were left out of co-occurrence clustering, as were about 5 repertoires with anomalous nucleotide sharing. The source is immuneACCESS, and TCRdb retained only in-frame sequences with V and J called. Part of the clones is not carried over; for the studies checked, unresolved V genes explain less than half of this, and the remainder is unexplained. V and J calls and clone size follow that table, whereas D and trimming were derived from the DNA. The sample yields 65,000 to 95,000 clones; roughly 78% were counted once. The ten biggest clones cover approximately 2.7% of the sample.

The sample taken for sequencing was PBMCs. The chain is encoded by TRBV2 joined to TRBJ1-4; TRBD1 agrees with 10 junctional bases. This clonotype originated in a male donor in good health and CMV-seropositive. The sequence in DNA is TGTGCCAGCAGTTGGACAGGGGGAATTGAAAAACTGTTTTTT. This is translated as CASSWTGGIEKLFF.